This note documents a single T cell receptor (beta chain) sequence. The CDR3 length is 14 residues. V lost 2 bases, J lost 9 bases, and 7 bases stayed unmatched. Germline V lookup: CDR1 MNHNS, CDR2 SASEGT. This specimen belongs to a study of cytomegalovirus exposure and HLA in healthy donors. The primer mix had 60 Vbeta and 13 Jbeta primers. Clones were read by immunoSEQ multiplex PCR, and TCRdb kept only the in-frame ones, dropping some. The sample yields roughly 86,000 clones, about 75% seen once. The TCR was taken from a female donor in good health and CMV-seronegative. The chain recombines TRBV6-1 with TRBJ1-2; 9 nucleotides match TRBD1. Sequencing was carried out using PBMCs. The CDR3 DNA is TGTGCCAGCAGTGAACACCGACAGGGGGTGAGCTACACCTTC. It codes for CASSEHRQGVSYTF.